These 9 T cell receptor beta chains came from one sample sequenced in a study of glioma-infiltrating T cells. TCR alpha and beta CDR3 regions were amplified from RNA using iRepertoire nested multiplex PCR. TCRdb fed the multiplex PCR reads into MiXCR, producing one record per CDR3 protein. Here the sample spans about 190,000 distinct CDR3 sequences, over 30% being singletons. What was sequenced was glioma tissue, nonneoplastic brain tissue, or PBMCs (not recorded which). The source is a human donor with low-grade glioma or glioblastoma, undergoing nonglioma brain surgery, or in good health (not recorded which).

This clonotype came up many times. The chain recombines TRBV12-3 or TRBV12-4 with TRBJ2-5, with D perhaps TRBD2 (6 bases). The CDR3 contains 13 residues. V was trimmed by 6 bases and J by 2 bases, leaving 10 bases between them. The CDR3 sequence is CASSWRDQETQYF. For the CDR3, the DNA is TGTGCCAGCAGCTGGCGGGATCAAGAGACCCAGTACTTC.

In the case of this clonotype: Given a much more abundant clone one base away, this may be a read error. The chain links TRBV19 to TRBJ1-5; TRBD1 agrees at 9 bases. The V segment lost 3 bases and the J segment 8 bases; nucleotides outside the gene matches: 11. Germline loops: CDR1 LNHDA, CDR2 SQIVND (reference sequence). The CDR3 has 16 residues. For the CDR3, the DNA is TGTGCCAGTAGTATCGGGGGACAGGGTCGGGATAAGCCCCAGCATTTT. As protein: CASSIGGQGRDKPQHF.

This clonotype was seen at least ten times. The V call is TRBV20-1, the J call TRBJ2-5; 8 bases line up with TRBD2. Trimming cost V 7 bases and J 4 bases; bases outside gene matches: 8. Germline V CDR1 and CDR2: DFQATT, SNEGSKA (reference sequence). The CDR3 consists of 13 residues. CDR3 in DNA: TGCAGTGTCGAGCGGGAGATAGGAGAGACCCAGTACTTC. Its protein is CSVEREIGETQYF.

As to this clonotype: It may be a read error: a sequence one base away is much more abundant. V and J are TRBV7-3 and TRBJ2-7; 9 nucleotides align to TRBD2. The CDR3 extends over 15 amino acids. CDR1 SGHTA and CDR2 FQGTGA come from the germline V gene. CDR3 in amino acids: CARSLTGGRAYEQYF. Here the CDR3 DNA reads TGTGCCAGAAGCTTAACCGGCGGGAGGGCCTACGAGCAGTACTTC. The full variable domain, completed using reference TRBV7-3 and TRBJ2-7, is GAGVSQTPSNKVTEKGKYVELRCDPISGHTALYWYRQSLGQGPEFLIYFQGTGAADDSGLPNDRFFAVRPEGSVSTLKIQRTERGDSAVYLCARSLTGGRAYEQYFGPGTRLTVT.

This clonotype was seen at least ten times. This chain joins TRBV18 and TRBJ2-1, with D unclear. The V and J ends lost 3 bases and 5 bases respectively, with 5 bases between them. Germline assignment: CDR1 KGHSH and CDR2 LQKENI. This CDR3 contains 12 residues. As DNA, the CDR3 is TGTGCCAGCTCACCCGGCGACAATGAGCAGTTCTTC. Protein sequence: CASSPGDNEQFF.

The sample holds many counts of this clonotype. The chain's CDR3 is CASSISGSTDTQYF. CDR3 DNA sequence: TGTGCCAGTAGTATAAGCGGGAGCACAGATACGCAGTATTTT. The gene calls are TRBV19 and TRBJ2-3; D is perhaps TRBD2 (6 bases). There are 14 residues in the CDR3. The V and J ends lost 2 bases and 0 bases respectively, with 6 bases between them. Looked up from germline, CDR1 is LNHDA and CDR2 is SQIVND (reference sequence).

There are a few counts of this clonotype. This chain links TRBV7-9 with TRBJ2-7; D gene ambiguous. The CDR3 loop spans 13 amino acids. Germline V gives CDR1 SEHNR, CDR2 FQNEAQ (reference sequence). Trimming shortened V by 3 bases and J by 0 bases, and 6 bases separated the two germline ends. CDR3 sequence reads: CASSFPSSYEQYF. As DNA, the CDR3 is TGTGCCAGCAGCTTCCCTAGCTCCTACGAGCAGTACTTC.

This clonotype came up many times. The chain couples TRBV7-2 to TRBJ2-7, with TRBD2 identical over 10 bases. The junction had 11 bases not matched to a gene; V was cut back by 6 bases and J by 6 bases. The germline CDR1 and CDR2 sequences are SGHTA and FQGNSA. The CDR3 runs 15 residues. This chain's CDR3 is CASSIAGGPGREQYF. CDR3 bases: TGTGCCAGCAGTATAGCGGGAGGCCCCGGACGCGAGCAGTACTTC.

The gene calls are TRBV7-9 and TRBJ2-7; D perhaps matches TRBD2 (7 bases). Germline CDR1 reads SEHNR; CDR2 reads FQNEAQ (reference sequence). Trimming removed 6 bases from V and 3 bases from J, with 18 bases in between. The CDR3 extends over 15 amino acids. The CDR3 region has the DNA TGTGCCAGCAGATCCCAGGGAGGGGGGTTCTACGAGCAGTACTTC. Amino acid sequence: CASRSQGGGFYEQYF.